This paragraph covers one T cell receptor beta chain sequence. Antigen: not known. This specimen comes from a study of cytomegalovirus exposure and HLA in healthy donors. Study results and limitations: Accurate HLA-A and HLA-B prediction from TCR beta sequences was reported for most subjects. Certain sequence variants were highly shared and formed a cluster, and this cluster was likely a sequencing artifact. In a later analysis, V- and J-gene trimming of beta chains associated with a DCLRE1C missense variant, replicated independently. Later on, analysis showed that most CMV-associated TCR beta chains appeared to be HLA-restricted.

CDR3 length: 17 amino acids. The junction had 5 bases not matched to a gene; V was cut back by 4 bases and J by 0 bases. CDR1 and CDR2 from the germline V gene are SGHDN and FVKESK. PCR amplification relied on 60 Vbeta primers (plus 13 Jbeta primers). The data were produced by immunoSEQ multiplex PCR, yet TCRdb's version contains in-frame clones alone and is incomplete. The sample consists of 150,000 to 180,000 clones, approximately 80% of them appearing once. The receptor was isolated from a woman in her forties in good health and CMV-seropositive. The rearrangement joins TRBV14 to TRBJ2-6; 8 positions agree with TRBD1. Sequenced input: PBMCs. Here the CDR3 DNA reads TGTGCCAGCAGCCGTCCCGGGACAGGCTCTGGGGCCAACGTCCTGACTTTC. Amino acids: CASSRPGTGSGANVLTF.